A selection of T cell receptor beta chains follows, all from one sample in a study of CD8 T cells in Susac syndrome. Each CDR3 protein gets one entry after TCRdb re-called the immunoSEQ multiplex PCR reads with MiXCR. The sample holds 300,000 or so distinct CDR3 sequences, 92% seen once. Sequences were obtained from CD4+ T cells from PBMCs. These receptors originate from a human donor with multiple sclerosis. Both conserved end residues are part of each CDR3. Each record gives: J gene, D gene, clone size, V gene, CDR3 protein, CDR3 DNA. A D gene is named only where the DNA matches it firmly. Clone size appears in some rows only: once, few, many, or a class for an expanded clone.

j_gene: TRBJ1-1; d_gene: NA; abundance: few; v_gene: TRBV12-3/TRBV12-4; CDR3aa: CASSRQVNTEAFF; CDR3nt: TGTGCCAGCAGTCGACAGGTGAACACTGAAGCTTTCTTT
j_gene: TRBJ1-4; d_gene: TRBD1; abundance: NA; v_gene: TRBV19; CDR3aa: CASSNDRAPNEKLFF; CDR3nt: TGTGCCAGTAGTAACGACAGGGCCCCTAATGAAAAACTGTTTTTT
j_gene: TRBJ1-2; d_gene: NA; abundance: NA; v_gene: TRBV2; CDR3aa: CASSSGLSYGYTF; CDR3nt: TGTGCCAGCAGTTCAGGTTTGTCCTATGGCTACACCTTC
j_gene: TRBJ1-1; d_gene: NA; abundance: NA; v_gene: TRBV18; CDR3aa: CASSHGGTTEAFF; CDR3nt: TGTGCCAGCTCACACGGGGGGACGACTGAAGCTTTCTTT
j_gene: TRBJ1-1; d_gene: TRBD1; abundance: NA; v_gene: TRBV7-2; CDR3aa: CASSLDRGNTEAFF; CDR3nt: TGTGCCAGCAGTCTGGACAGGGGGAACACTGAAGCTTTCTTT
j_gene: TRBJ2-5; d_gene: NA; abundance: NA; v_gene: TRBV9; CDR3aa: CASSVGQKETQYF; CDR3nt: TGTGCCAGCAGCGTAGGACAGAAAGAGACCCAGTACTTC
j_gene: TRBJ2-2; d_gene: NA; abundance: NA; v_gene: TRBV7-9; CDR3aa: CASSLPGRANPYTGELFF; CDR3nt: TGTGCCAGCAGCTTACCGGGCAGGGCGAACCCTTACACCGGGGAGCTGTTTTTT
j_gene: TRBJ2-7; d_gene: NA; abundance: NA; v_gene: TRBV12-3/TRBV12-4; CDR3aa: CASSTTGLGYEQYF; CDR3nt: TGTGCCAGCAGTACAACAGGACTTGGCTACGAGCAGTACTTC
j_gene: TRBJ1-4; d_gene: NA; abundance: NA; v_gene: TRBV12-3/TRBV12-4; CDR3aa: CASSTALNEKLFF; CDR3nt: TGTGCCTCCTCGACAGCCCTAAATGAAAAACTGTTTTTT
j_gene: TRBJ1-5; d_gene: NA; abundance: NA; v_gene: TRBV20-1; CDR3aa: CSARAPWRPNQPQHF; CDR3nt: TGCAGTGCTAGAGCACCCTGGAGGCCGAATCAGCCCCAGCATTTT
j_gene: TRBJ1-4; d_gene: NA; abundance: NA; v_gene: TRBV7-9; CDR3aa: CASSLREATNEKLFF; CDR3nt: TGTGCCAGCAGCTTAAGGGAGGCAACTAATGAAAAACTGTTTTTT
j_gene: TRBJ1-2; d_gene: TRBD1; abundance: NA; v_gene: TRBV4-1; CDR3aa: CASSQRHMGQAGYGYTF; CDR3nt: TGCGCCAGCAGCCAACGACATATGGGACAGGCGGGCTATGGCTACACCTTC
j_gene: TRBJ2-7; d_gene: NA; abundance: NA; v_gene: TRBV20-1; CDR3aa: CSALKHEQYF; CDR3nt: TGCAGTGCCCTTAAACACGAGCAGTACTTC
j_gene: TRBJ1-2; d_gene: NA; abundance: NA; v_gene: TRBV6-1; CDR3aa: CASRLGGAEGYTF; CDR3nt: TGTGCCAGCAGGCTCGGGGGGGCAGAAGGCTACACCTTC
j_gene: TRBJ2-5; d_gene: NA; abundance: NA; v_gene: TRBV12-3/TRBV12-4; CDR3aa: CASSHRNRGETQYF; CDR3nt: TGTGCCAGCAGCCACCGCAATCGGGGCGAGACCCAGTACTTC
j_gene: TRBJ2-7; d_gene: TRBD2; abundance: NA; v_gene: TRBV7-2; CDR3aa: CASSLGAGVREQYF; CDR3nt: TGTGCCAGCAGCCTAGGGGCGGGAGTTCGAGAGCAGTACTTC
j_gene: TRBJ1-1; d_gene: TRBD1; abundance: NA; v_gene: TRBV9; CDR3aa: CASSVTGERSEAFF; CDR3nt: TGTGCCAGCAGCGTAACAGGGGAGAGAAGTGAAGCTTTCTTT